This TCR beta chain comes out of a study of beta chain features in type 1 diabetes. General study findings and limits: At VDJ recombination sites, type 1 diabetes patients had fewer insertions and more deleted nucleotides. Patients showed naive, central memory and Treg TCRB repertoires that appeared more similar than those of healthy donors.

This clone was recorded a few times. Its antigen is undetermined. Germline lookup yields CDR1 SGHTA and CDR2 FQGTGA. V lost 4 bases and J lost 4; bases outside the gene matches: 5. The length of the CDR3 is 14 residues. Every bit of the isolated RNA underwent reverse transcription, so sequencing read expressed TCRB transcripts. Here immunoSEQ multiplex PCR was the method, and the copy in TCRdb shows in-frame clones only, minus some. The sample yields around 430,000 clones, 30% seen once. Source material: naive CD4+ T cells from blood. The sequence was collected from a young man in good health. The chain recombines TRBV7-3 with TRBJ2-3; TRBD2 matches at 7 bases. The CDR3 loop is CASSYRRESDTQYF. The CDR3 DNA sequence: TGTGCCAGCAGCTACAGGCGGGAGTCAGATACGCAGTATTTT.